The 2 T cell receptor beta chains given below trace back to one sample, sequenced in a study of blood T cells in healthy people across ages. A second PCR, run for roughly 7 to 11 cycles, used a sample-barcoded 5' primer plus a J-beta primer mix. TCRdb fed the 5' RACE reads into MiXCR, producing one record per CDR3 protein. The sample has 710,000 or so distinct CDR3 sequences; approximately 29% are singletons. What was sequenced was blood. The receptors were sampled from a woman of 80 years or more in good health.

This chain links TRBV20-1 with TRBJ2-1, with a weak D call TRBD2 (6 bases). The J call is in doubt because the DNA end fits TRBJ2-7 better. Germline values: CDR1 DFQATT, CDR2 SNEGSKA (reference sequence). The CDR3 is 16 amino acids. The CDR3, as DNA: TGCAGTGCTAGAGGCGGGGCCCGGGGGTCCTACAATGAGCAGTACTTC. This gives the protein CSARGGARGSYNEQYF.

Note on this clonotype: Possible read error: a much larger clone is one base away. The chain carries TRBV4-2 and TRBJ2-5, with D unresolved. The J call may be incorrect, as the DNA end agrees better with TRBJ2-7. CDR1 and CDR2 (germline): LGHNA, YNFKEQ. The CDR3 consists of 15 residues. This chain's CDR3 is CASSQDRSSWSEQYF. The CDR3, as DNA: TGTGCCAGCAGCCAAGATAGAAGCTCTTGGAGCGAGCAGTACTTC.